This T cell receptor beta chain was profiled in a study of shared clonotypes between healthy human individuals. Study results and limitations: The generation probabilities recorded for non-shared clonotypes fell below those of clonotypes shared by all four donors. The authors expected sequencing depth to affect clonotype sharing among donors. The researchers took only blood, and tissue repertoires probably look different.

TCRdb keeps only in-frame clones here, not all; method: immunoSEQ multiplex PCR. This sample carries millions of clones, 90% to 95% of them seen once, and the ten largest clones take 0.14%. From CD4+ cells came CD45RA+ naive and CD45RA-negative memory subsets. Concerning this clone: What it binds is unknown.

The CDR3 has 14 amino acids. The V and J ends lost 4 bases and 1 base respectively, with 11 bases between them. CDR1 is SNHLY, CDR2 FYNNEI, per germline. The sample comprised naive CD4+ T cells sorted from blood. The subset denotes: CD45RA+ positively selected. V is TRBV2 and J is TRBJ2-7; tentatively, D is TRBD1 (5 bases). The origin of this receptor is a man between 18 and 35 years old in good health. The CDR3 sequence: CASSGRQKSYEQYF. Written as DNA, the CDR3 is TGTGCCAGCAGTGGTCGACAGAAGTCCTACGAGCAGTACTTC.